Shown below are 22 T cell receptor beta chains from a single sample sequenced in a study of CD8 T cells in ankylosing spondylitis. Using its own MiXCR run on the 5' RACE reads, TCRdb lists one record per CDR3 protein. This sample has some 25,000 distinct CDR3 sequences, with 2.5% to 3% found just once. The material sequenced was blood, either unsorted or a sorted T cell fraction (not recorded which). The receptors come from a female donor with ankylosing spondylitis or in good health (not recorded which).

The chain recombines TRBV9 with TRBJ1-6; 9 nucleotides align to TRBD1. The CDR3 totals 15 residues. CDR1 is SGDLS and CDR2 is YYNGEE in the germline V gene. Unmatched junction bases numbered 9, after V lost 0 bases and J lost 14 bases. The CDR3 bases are TGTGCCAGCAGCGTAGGGGGACAGGGAAACTCAGCCCTCCACTTT. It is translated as CASSVGGQGNSALHF.

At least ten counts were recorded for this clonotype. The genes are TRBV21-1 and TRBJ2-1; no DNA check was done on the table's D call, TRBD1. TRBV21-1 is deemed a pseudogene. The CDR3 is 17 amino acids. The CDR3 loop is CASSGKLQGAPYNEQFF. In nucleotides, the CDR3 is TGTGCCAGCAGCGGTAAACTACAGGGGGCCCCCTACAATGAGCAGTTCTTC.

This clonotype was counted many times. CDR3 in DNA: TGTGCCAGCAGTGACACGCGAAGCGGGGGTCTGGGGAATTCACCCCTCCACTTT. It codes for CASSDTRSGGLGNSPLHF. The chain combines TRBV9 with TRBJ1-6, with a possible D match to TRBD1 (5 bases). The germline gives CDR1 SGDLS, CDR2 YYNGEE. The CDR3 is 18 amino acids. V lost 5 bases and J lost 7, with 25 bases in between.

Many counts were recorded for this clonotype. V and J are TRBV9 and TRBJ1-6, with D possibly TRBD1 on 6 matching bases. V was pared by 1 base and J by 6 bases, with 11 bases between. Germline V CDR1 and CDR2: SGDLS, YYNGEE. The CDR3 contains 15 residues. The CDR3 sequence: CASSVSAGVNSPLHF. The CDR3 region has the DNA TGTGCCAGCAGCGTATCGGCAGGGGTTAATTCACCCCTCCACTTT.

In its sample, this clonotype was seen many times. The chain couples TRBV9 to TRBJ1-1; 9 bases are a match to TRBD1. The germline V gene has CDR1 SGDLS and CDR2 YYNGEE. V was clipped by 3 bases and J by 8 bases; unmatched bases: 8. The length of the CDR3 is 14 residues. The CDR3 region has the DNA TGTGCCAGCAGCGCTCCGGGACAGGGTAGGGAAGCTTTCTTT. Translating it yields CASSAPGQGREAFF.

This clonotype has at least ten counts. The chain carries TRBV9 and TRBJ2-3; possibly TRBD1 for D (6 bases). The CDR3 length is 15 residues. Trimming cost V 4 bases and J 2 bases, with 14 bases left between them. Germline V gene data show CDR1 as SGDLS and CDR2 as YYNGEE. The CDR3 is CASSPRQENTDTQYF. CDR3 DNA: TGTGCCAGCAGCCCCCGACAGGAGAACACAGATACGCAGTATTTT.

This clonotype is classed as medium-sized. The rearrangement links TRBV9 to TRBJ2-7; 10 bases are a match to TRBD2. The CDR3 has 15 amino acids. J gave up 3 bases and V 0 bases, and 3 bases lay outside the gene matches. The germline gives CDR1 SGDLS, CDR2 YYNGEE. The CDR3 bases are TGTGCCAGCAGCGTAGCTACTAGCGGGGTCTACGAGCAGTACTTC. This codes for CASSVATSGVYEQYF.

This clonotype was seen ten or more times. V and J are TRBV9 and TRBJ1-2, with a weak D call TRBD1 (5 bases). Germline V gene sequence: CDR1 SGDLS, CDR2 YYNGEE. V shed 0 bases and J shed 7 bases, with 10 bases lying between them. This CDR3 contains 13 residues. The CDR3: CASSVDGGIGYTF. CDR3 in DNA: TGTGCCAGCAGCGTAGACGGGGGTATTGGCTACACCTTC.

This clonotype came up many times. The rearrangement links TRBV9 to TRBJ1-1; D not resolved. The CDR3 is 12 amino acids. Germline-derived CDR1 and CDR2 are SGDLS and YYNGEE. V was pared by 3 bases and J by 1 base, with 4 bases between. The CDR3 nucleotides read TGTGCCAGCAGCGCCAAGAACACTGAAGCTTTCTTT. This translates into CASSAKNTEAFF.

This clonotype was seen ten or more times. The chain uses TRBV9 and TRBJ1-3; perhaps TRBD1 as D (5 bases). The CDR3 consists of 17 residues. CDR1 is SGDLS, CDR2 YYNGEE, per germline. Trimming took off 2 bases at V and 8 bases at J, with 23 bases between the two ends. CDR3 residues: CASSVSGGTSWADTIYF. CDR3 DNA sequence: TGTGCCAGCAGCGTCTCGGGGGGTACTAGCTGGGCGGACACCATATATTTT.

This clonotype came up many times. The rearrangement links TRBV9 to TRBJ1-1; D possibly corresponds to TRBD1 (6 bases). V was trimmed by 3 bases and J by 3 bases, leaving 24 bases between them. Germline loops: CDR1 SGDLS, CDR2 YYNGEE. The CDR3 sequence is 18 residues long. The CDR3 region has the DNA TGTGCCAGCAGCGCGCCGGGACAAGGGACTGTCGGGTACACTGAAGCTTTCTTT. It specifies CASSAPGQGTVGYTEAFF.

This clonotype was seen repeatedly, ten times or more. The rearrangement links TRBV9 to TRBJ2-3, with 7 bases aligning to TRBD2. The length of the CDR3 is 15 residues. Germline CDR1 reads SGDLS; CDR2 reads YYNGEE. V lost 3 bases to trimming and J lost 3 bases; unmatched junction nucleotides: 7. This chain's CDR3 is CASSDLAVRTDTQYF. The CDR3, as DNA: TGTGCCAGCAGCGATCTAGCGGTCCGAACAGATACGCAGTATTTT.

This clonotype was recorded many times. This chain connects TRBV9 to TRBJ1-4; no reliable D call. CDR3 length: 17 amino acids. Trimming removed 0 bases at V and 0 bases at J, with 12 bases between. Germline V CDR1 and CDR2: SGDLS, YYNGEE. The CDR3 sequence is CASSVAGGVATNEKLFF. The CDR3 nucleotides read TGTGCCAGCAGCGTAGCGGGAGGAGTTGCAACTAATGAAAAACTGTTTTTT.

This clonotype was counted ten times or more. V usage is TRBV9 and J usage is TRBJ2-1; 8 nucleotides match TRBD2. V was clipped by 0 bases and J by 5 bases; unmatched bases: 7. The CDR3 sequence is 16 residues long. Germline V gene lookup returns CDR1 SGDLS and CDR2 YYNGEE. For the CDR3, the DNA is TGTGCCAGCAGCGTAGGGGCGGGAGGAATTGACAATGAGCAGTTCTTC. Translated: CASSVGAGGIDNEQFF.

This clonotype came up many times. For the CDR3, the DNA is TGTGCCAGCAGCTTCGCGGGTGACACTGAAGCTTTCTTT. Its protein is CASSFAGDTEAFF. The chain employs TRBV9 and TRBJ1-1; D is unresolved. Germline values: CDR1 SGDLS, CDR2 YYNGEE. V was cut by 4 bases and J by 3 bases, with 10 bases left in between. The CDR3 extends over 13 amino acids.

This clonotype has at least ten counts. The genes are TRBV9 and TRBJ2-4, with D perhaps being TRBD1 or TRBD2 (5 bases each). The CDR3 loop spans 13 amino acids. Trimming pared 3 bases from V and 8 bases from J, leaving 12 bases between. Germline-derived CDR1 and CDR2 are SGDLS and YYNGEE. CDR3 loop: CASSAPGADIQYF. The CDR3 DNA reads TGTGCCAGCAGCGCCCCCGGGGCAGACATTCAGTACTTC.

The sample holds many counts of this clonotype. The CDR3: CASSPTSGGYTQYF. In nucleotides, the CDR3 is TGTGCCAGCAGCCCCACTAGCGGGGGGTATACGCAGTATTTT. The rearrangement links TRBV9 to TRBJ2-3, with 12 bases fitting TRBD2. The CDR3 is 14 amino acids. The germline V gene has CDR1 SGDLS and CDR2 YYNGEE. V lost 4 bases to trimming and J lost 7 bases; unmatched junction nucleotides: 4.

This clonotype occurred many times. CDR3 loop: CASSTSTGLPNTGELFF. DNA of the CDR3: TGTGCCAGCAGCACCTCCACGGGACTACCGAACACCGGGGAGCTGTTTTTT. V usage is TRBV9 and J usage is TRBJ2-2; 7 bases agree with TRBD2. In germline, CDR1 is SGDLS, CDR2 YYNGEE. V lost 4 bases to trimming and J lost 0 bases; unmatched junction nucleotides: 9. This CDR3 comprises 17 residues. The full variable domain, rest sourced from reference TRBV9 and TRBJ2-2, is DSGVTQTPKHLITATGQRVTLRCSPRSGDLSVYWYQQSLDQGLQFLIQYYNGEERAKGNILERFSAQQFPDLHSELNLSSLELGDSALYFCASSTSTGLPNTGELFFGEGSRLTVL.

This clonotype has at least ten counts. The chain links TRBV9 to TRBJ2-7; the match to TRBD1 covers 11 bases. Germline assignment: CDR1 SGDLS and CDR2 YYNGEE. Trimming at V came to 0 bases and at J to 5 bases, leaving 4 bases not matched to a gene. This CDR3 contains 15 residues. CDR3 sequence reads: CASSVGDRGSDEQYF. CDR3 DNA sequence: TGTGCCAGCAGCGTAGGGGACAGGGGGAGCGACGAGCAGTACTTC.

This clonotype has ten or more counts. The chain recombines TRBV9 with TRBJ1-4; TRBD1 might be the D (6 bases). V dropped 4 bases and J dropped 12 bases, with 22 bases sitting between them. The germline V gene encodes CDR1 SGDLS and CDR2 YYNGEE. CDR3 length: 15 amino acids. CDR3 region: CASSLQGDQGTELFF. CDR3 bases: TGTGCCAGCAGCCTACAGGGAGACCAGGGGACGGAACTGTTTTTT.

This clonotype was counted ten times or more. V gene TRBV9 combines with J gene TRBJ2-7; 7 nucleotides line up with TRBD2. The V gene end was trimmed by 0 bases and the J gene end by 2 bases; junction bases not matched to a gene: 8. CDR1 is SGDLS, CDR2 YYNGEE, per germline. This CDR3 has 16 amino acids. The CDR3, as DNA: TGTGCCAGCAGCGTAGGGGAGGGCAGTGGGGCCTACGAGCAGTACTTC. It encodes CASSVGEGSGAYEQYF.

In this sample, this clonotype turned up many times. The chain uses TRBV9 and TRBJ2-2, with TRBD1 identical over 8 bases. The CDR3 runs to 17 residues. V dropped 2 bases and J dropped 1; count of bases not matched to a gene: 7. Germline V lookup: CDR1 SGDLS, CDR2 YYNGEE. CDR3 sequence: CASSVTIGTGNTGELFF. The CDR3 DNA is TGTGCCAGCAGCGTGACCATTGGGACAGGGAACACCGGGGAGCTGTTTTTT.